This T cell receptor (beta chain) originates from a study of blood T cell repertoires in COVID-19 (TCRdb year 2020). As for the study more broadly: Samples from collaborators originated in the United States, Italy and Spain and spanned both the acute and convalescent phases of COVID-19. The prospective study material was composed of cDNA or gDNA derived from T cells, B-cell-depleted T cells, or PBMCs. Subjects who had been exposed to COVID-19, were actively infected with it, or had recovered from it provided the deeply sampled blood TCRbeta repertoires that made up the dataset. The repertoires were released in a freely available public database intended as a resource for research on the immune response to SARS-CoV-2. Samples came from the ongoing ImmuneRACE study (first 160 participants) plus 1,254 subjects from 6 global collaborators. Sample metadata almost always included a de-identified subject ID, COVID-19 status, age in years and sex. Where HLA class I and class II types were available, the types were taken from metadata supplied by the sample provider, not from assay-based typing. Results the study describes overall, beyond this receptor: Clinical and demographic metadata were provided uncurated, with the amount varying by source and participant.

Collaborating institutions collected whole blood in K2EDTA tubes following their own protocols. Collaborator samples were shipped for TCRbeta analysis as frozen whole blood, isolated PBMCs, or DNA extracted from either sample type. Based on the germline V gene, the CDR1 and CDR2 sequences are MNHEY and SVGEGT. The CDR3 runs 18 residues from the cysteine to the phenylalanine. Only the CDR3 part of the read is kept: 54 bases, read in frame from the first base. Trimming takes 0 bases off V and 2 bases off J; junction bases not matched to a gene: 12. The immunoSEQ Assay, a bias-controlled multiplex PCR, was used to amplify TCRbeta CDR3 regions from genomic DNA. As for the authors' bioinformatics: The number of nucleated cells in each sample was estimated from the amplification of reference gene primers within the assay. To quantify the absolute abundance of each unique TCRbeta CDR3 rearrangement, sequence reads were collapsed and filtered. For each sample, productive Simpson clonality was calculated as the square root of Simpson's diversity index across productive rearrangements. The table comes from immuneACCESS by way of TCRdb, which keeps in-frame sequences with V and J called. Part of the clones is missing from these tables; in studies checked, under half for an unresolved V gene and the rest for unknown reasons. The DNA was the basis for D and trimming; V, J and clone size are from that table. The sample has 130,000 or so clones on record, almost 85% of them singletons. In total, the top ten clones hold more than 1.4% of the sample.

In regard to this clone: Its antigen target is currently unknown. Base quality data are lacking; no much larger clone is found one base away.

This receptor was obtained from a man in his sixties with acute or convalescent COVID-19. In this chain, TRBV6-2 or TRBV6-3 is recombined with TRBJ2-7, with 8 central nucleotides matching TRBD1. Sequenced input: peripheral blood. The CDR3 reads as follows: CASSYSMAGTGLTYEQYF. In nucleotides, the sequence is TGTGCCAGCAGTTACTCGATGGCTGGGACAGGTCTAACCTACGAGCAGTACTTC.